Shown below are 25 T cell receptor beta chains from a single sample sequenced in a study of CD8 T cells in Susac syndrome. With random hexamers, reverse transcription was performed on roughly 0.45 to 1 ug of RNA. TCRdb used MiXCR to reprocess the immunoSEQ multiplex PCR reads, holding one entry per CDR3 protein. Among about 250,000 distinct CDR3 sequences listed, 80% to 95% were seen once. Source material: CD4+ T cells from PBMCs. The receptors come from a human donor with multiple sclerosis.

In this sample, this clonotype turned up once. V gene TRBV3-1 combines with J gene TRBJ2-3; 10 bases match TRBD1. From germline, CDR1 is LGHDT and CDR2 YNNKEL (reference sequence). This CDR3 contains 14 residues. J was trimmed by 5 bases and V by 4 bases; bases with no gene match: 3. CDR3 nucleotides: TGTGCCAGCAGCCCGGGACAGGGGAGAGATACGCAGTATTTT. This sequence encodes CASSPGQGRDTQYF.

This chain connects TRBV4-1 to TRBJ1-3, with D possibly matching TRBD1 (6 bases). Germline values: CDR1 MGHRA, CDR2 YSYEKL. The V end was cut by 3 bases, the J end by 7 bases, with 16 bases between. The CDR3 has 15 amino acids. The CDR3 nucleotides read TGCGCCAGCAGCCACCTAGGGACACTTGGCAACACCATATATTTT. It translates to CASSHLGTLGNTIYF.

The rearrangement links TRBV9 to TRBJ2-5; D is ambiguous. V was cut by 1 base and J by 5 bases, with 12 bases left in between. The CDR3 has 14 amino acids. Looked up from germline, CDR1 is SGDLS and CDR2 is YYNGEE. The CDR3 DNA sequence: TGTGCCAGCAGCGTATCTTTGGGCCGGGAGACCCAGTACTTC. Translated: CASSVSLGRETQYF.

J is TRBJ1-6 and V is TRBV14; possible D gene TRBD1, 5 bases. Germline CDR1 is SGHDN and CDR2 is FVKESK. The CDR3 runs 14 residues. Trimming cost V 0 bases and J 7 bases, with 7 bases left between them. The CDR3, as DNA: TGTGCCAGCAGCCAAGATTGGGGGAATTCACCCCTCCACTTT. Translation: CASSQDWGNSPLHF.

This chain links TRBV4-1 with TRBJ2-1; D is uncertain. Trimming took 4 bases from V and 3 from J, leaving 10 bases between them. The CDR3 has 14 residues. The germline gives CDR1 MGHRA, CDR2 YSYEKL. The CDR3 bases are TGCGCCAGCAGCCCTTACGACAACTACAATGAGCAGTTCTTC. It encodes CASSPYDNYNEQFF.

The rearrangement uses TRBV12-3 or TRBV12-4 and TRBJ2-3; 9 bases fit TRBD2. This CDR3 is 20 amino acids long. V lost 3 bases, J lost 1 base, and 17 bases stayed unmatched. The CDR3 coding sequence is TGTGCCAGCAGTTTCCTGGCAAGCGGGAGGATAGATACGGGCACAGATACGCAGTATTTT. Its protein is CASSFLASGRIDTGTDTQYF.

V gene TRBV20-1 combines with J gene TRBJ2-3; D is possibly TRBD2 (6 bases). Germline-derived CDR1 and CDR2 are DFQATT and SNEGSKA (reference sequence). V gave up 6 bases and J gave up 2 bases, with 15 bases separating them. This CDR3 spans 14 amino acids. CDR3 loop: CSAGIAAITDTQYF. The CDR3 DNA reads TGCAGTGCGGGAATAGCGGCCATCACAGATACGCAGTATTTT.

The genes are TRBV5-4 and TRBJ2-2, with 10 positions matching TRBD2. The germline V gene has CDR1 SGHNT and CDR2 YYREEE (reference sequence). This CDR3 has 16 residues. Trimming took 0 bases from V and 4 from J; bases not matched to a gene: 3. The CDR3 sequence is CASSLASGSFTGELFF. The DNA for the CDR3 is TGTGCCAGCAGCTTGGCTAGCGGGAGCTTCACCGGGGAGCTGTTTTTT.

This clonotype was detected only once. V and J are TRBV7-8 and TRBJ2-3, with 9 bases lining up with TRBD2. Germline V lookup: CDR1 SGHVS, CDR2 FQNEAQ. The CDR3 has 19 residues. With V trimmed by 2 bases and J by 3 bases, 15 bases remained unmatched. For the CDR3, the DNA is TGTGCCAGCAGCTTACGAGGTAGCGGGAGTCCACGGGTAACAGATACGCAGTATTTT. Translating it yields CASSLRGSGSPRVTDTQYF.

The CDR3 nucleotides are TGTGCCAGCAGTTTGGAGGGCTTAGATGGCTACACCTTC. This encodes CASSLEGLDGYTF. This chain connects TRBV12-3 or TRBV12-4 to TRBJ1-2; unclear D gene. This CDR3 has 13 residues. V shed 3 bases and J shed 6 bases, with 11 bases lying between them.

The V and J genes are TRBV2 and TRBJ1-1; D might be TRBD1 (6 bases). The CDR3 has 14 amino acids. Germline V gene data show CDR1 as SNHLY and CDR2 as FYNNEI. The V and J ends lost 8 bases and 11 bases respectively, with 24 bases between them. The CDR3 DNA is TGTGCCAGCCTCAAAGATTACAGGGAGATGAGGGCTTTCTTT. It codes for CASLKDYREMRAFF.

The chain carries TRBV2 and TRBJ2-3; the D call may be TRBD1 or TRBD2 (5 bases each). The CDR3 runs to 12 residues. The V gene's germline CDR1 is SNHLY and CDR2 FYNNEI. Trimming took off 7 bases at V and 6 bases at J, with 11 bases between the two ends. DNA of the CDR3: TGTGCCAGCACCGTTGAGGGGGATACGCAGTATTTT. Protein: CASTVEGDTQYF.

This clonotype was seen only once. For the CDR3, the DNA is TGTGCCAGCAGCTCCTCCAGGGAAGGCGGCACAGATACGCAGTATTTT. It encodes CASSSSREGGTDTQYF. V usage is TRBV5-4 and J usage is TRBJ2-3; possible D gene TRBD1, 5 bases. The germline CDR1 and CDR2 sequences are SGHNT and YYREEE (reference sequence). The CDR3 has 16 amino acids. V lost 3 bases to trimming and J lost 1 base, with 15 bases between them.

CDR3 residues: CASSSPPGTVNTGELFF. The CDR3 coding sequence is TGTGCCAGCAGTTCTCCACCCGGGACAGTGAACACCGGGGAGCTGTTTTTT. The chain carries TRBV6-5 and TRBJ2-2; 7 nucleotides line up with TRBD1. J was trimmed by 1 base and V by 4 bases; bases with no gene match: 9. The V gene's germline CDR1 is MNHEY and CDR2 SVGAGI. The CDR3 covers 17 residues.

CDR3 amino acids: CASSPGQASGANVLTF. The CDR3 DNA reads as TGCGCCAGCAGCCCGGGACAGGCCTCTGGGGCCAACGTCCTGACTTTC. The chain has TRBV5-1 and TRBJ2-6; 8 positions match TRBD1. In germline, CDR1 is SGHRS, CDR2 YFSETQ. CDR3 length: 16 amino acids. V lost 4 bases to trimming and J lost 0 bases; unmatched junction nucleotides: 3.

The V gene is TRBV29-1, the J gene TRBJ1-1; D perhaps matches TRBD1 (6 bases). V was trimmed by 1 base and J by 10 bases, leaving 10 bases between them. Germline V gene data show CDR1 as SQVTM and CDR2 as ANQGSEA. This CDR3 is built from 11 residues. Here the CDR3 reads CSVEGGAGAFF. DNA for the CDR3: TGCAGCGTTGAAGGGGGGGCAGGAGCTTTCTTT.

The table lists this clonotype with a count of one. This rearrangement joins TRBV21-1 to TRBJ2-7; the D segment call TRBD2 is taken from the table without a DNA check. TRBV21-1 is given as a pseudogene. CDR3 length: 13 residues. CDR3 sequence (DNA): TGTGCCAGCAGCACAGGCGGGTCCTACGAGCAGTACGTC. Translated: CASSTGGSYEQYV.

The chain couples TRBV3-1 to TRBJ1-1; no definite D call. This CDR3 contains 12 residues. Germline assignment: CDR1 LGHDT and CDR2 YNNKEL (reference sequence). V lost 5 bases and J 2 bases, leaving 6 bases between the germline ends. The CDR3 sequence: CASSIGNTEAFF. CDR3 DNA sequence: TGTGCCAGCAGCATCGGTAACACTGAAGCTTTCTTT.

This sequence joins TRBV5-1 and TRBJ1-1, with TRBD1 as a possible D gene (5 bases). Trimming removed 0 bases from V and 2 bases from J, with 14 bases in between. This CDR3 is 16 amino acids long. Germline lookup yields CDR1 SGHRS and CDR2 YFSETQ. The CDR3 reads CASSLGGAAGNTEAFF. CDR3 DNA: TGCGCCAGCAGCTTGGGTGGGGCGGCCGGTAACACTGAAGCTTTCTTT.

The chain has TRBV20-1 and TRBJ1-2; D is possibly TRBD1 (5 bases). Germline V gives CDR1 DFQATT, CDR2 SNEGSKA (reference sequence). Trimming cost V 3 bases and J 3 bases, with 14 bases left between them. This CDR3 has 14 amino acids. The CDR3 sequence is CSAREGLHHYGYTF. The CDR3 region has the DNA TGCAGTGCTAGGGAGGGACTCCACCACTATGGCTACACCTTC.

V is TRBV6-2 or TRBV6-3 and J is TRBJ1-1, with TRBD1 identical over 7 bases. V shed 5 bases and J 1 base; nucleotides not matched to a gene: 7. Germline assignment: CDR1 MNHEY and CDR2 SVGEGT. CDR3 length equals 15 residues. CDR3 residues: CASSKPGQQNTEAFF. The CDR3 nucleotides read TGTGCCAGCAGTAAACCGGGACAGCAGAACACTGAAGCTTTCTTT.

The rearrangement links TRBV4-2 to TRBJ2-5, with TRBD2 as a possible D gene (5 bases). V gave up 1 base and J gave up 2 bases, with 17 bases separating them. CDR3 length equals 17 residues. The V gene's germline CDR1 is LGHNA and CDR2 YNFKEQ. CDR3 bases: TGTGCCAGCAGCCAAGGCGCCGGCGGGTGGGGACAAGAGACCCAGTACTTC. This gives the protein CASSQGAGGWGQETQYF.

The chain combines TRBV5-6 with TRBJ2-1, with TRBD1 identical over 7 bases. The CDR3 is made up of 15 amino acids. The germline gives CDR1 SGHDT, CDR2 YYEEEE. The junction had 6 bases not matched to a gene; V was cut back by 3 bases and J by 3 bases. The DNA of the CDR3 is TGTGCCAGCAGCTCCGGGGACAGTTTCTACAATGAGCAGTTCTTC. Translation: CASSSGDSFYNEQFF.

The chain employs TRBV11-2 and TRBJ2-4, with a weak D call TRBD1 (5 bases). The CDR3 length is 15 residues. Trimming removed 6 bases from V and 4 bases from J, with 16 bases in between. The V gene's germline CDR1 is SGHAT and CDR2 FQNNGV. CDR3 sequence: CASRQIRADKNIQYF. CDR3 DNA sequence: TGTGCCAGCAGGCAAATCAGGGCAGATAAAAACATTCAGTACTTC. Complete variable domain (other parts from reference TRBV11-2 and TRBJ2-4): EAGVAQSPRYKIIEKRQSVAFWCNPISGHATLYWYQQILGQGPKLLIQFQNNGVVDDSQLPKDRFSAERLKGVDSTLKIQPAKLEDSAVYLCASRQIRADKNIQYFGAGTRLSVL.

This clonotype was observed once. The gene calls are TRBV3-1 and TRBJ2-5, with D hard to call. Germline CDR1 and CDR2: LGHDT and YNNKEL (reference sequence). V lost 2 bases and J lost 2, with 12 bases in between. CDR3 length equals 15 residues. The DNA of the CDR3 is TGTGCCAGCAGCCAAAGGCGGCAGCCTCAAGAGACCCAGTACTTC. This sequence encodes CASSQRRQPQETQYF.